The clone carrying this T cell receptor beta chain was seen at least ten times. The data were obtained in a study of early T cells in non-severe SARS-CoV-2 infection. Trimming left V 4 bases short and J 6 bases short, with 10 bases between. The CDR3 loop spans 13 amino acids. The germline gives CDR1 ENHRY, CDR2 SYGVKD. Unique molecular identifiers were added to individual cDNA molecules. TCRdb itself ran the 5' RACE reads through MiXCR, one entry per CDR3 protein. This sample carries tens of thousands of distinct CDR3 sequences, about 13% of them seen once, and the ten largest clones take over 6.5%. This TCR was sampled from an adult who was a healthcare worker with PCR-confirmed SARS-CoV-2 infection or an uninfected control (not recorded which). Sequencing was performed on whole blood. J is TRBJ2-1 and V is TRBV10-3; D perhaps matches TRBD2 (5 bases). This CDR3 is CAISVNAGNEQFF. The CDR3 coding sequence is TGTGCCATCAGTGTTAATGCGGGCAATGAGCAGTTCTTC.